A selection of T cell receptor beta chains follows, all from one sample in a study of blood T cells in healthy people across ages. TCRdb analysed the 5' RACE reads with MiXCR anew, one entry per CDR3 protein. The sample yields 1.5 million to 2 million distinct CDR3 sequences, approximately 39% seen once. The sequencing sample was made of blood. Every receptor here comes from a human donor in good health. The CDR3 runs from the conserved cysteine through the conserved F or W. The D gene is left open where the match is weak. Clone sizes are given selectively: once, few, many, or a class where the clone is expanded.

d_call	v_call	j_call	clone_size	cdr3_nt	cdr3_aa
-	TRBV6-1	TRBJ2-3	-	TGTGCCAGCACCTTAGCGGAGAGCACAGATACGCAGTATTTT	CASTLAESTDTQYF
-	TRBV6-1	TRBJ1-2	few	TGTGCCAGCTCGACCCGGGATACTAACTATGGCTACACCTTC	CASSTRDTNYGYTF
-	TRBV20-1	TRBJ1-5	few	TGCAGTGCTAGATCCAGGGTGTATGGGGGCAATCAGCCCCAGCATTTT	CSARSRVYGGNQPQHF
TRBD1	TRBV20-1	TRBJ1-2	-	TGCAGTTCCGGGACAGCTAACTATGGCTACACCTTC	CSSGTANYGYTF
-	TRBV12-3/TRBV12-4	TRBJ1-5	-	TGTGCCACCTCGAGGGGGGATAATCAGCCCCAGCATTTT	CATSRGDNQPQHF
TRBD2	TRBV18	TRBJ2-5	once	TGTGCCAGCTCACCCCTAGCGGGGGGCGAAGAGACCCAGTACTTC	CASSPLAGGEETQYF
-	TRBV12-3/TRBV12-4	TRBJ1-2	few	TGTGCCAGCAGTCAACAGGGTCGTGGCTACACCTTC	CASSQQGRGYTF
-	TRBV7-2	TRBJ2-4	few	TGTGCCAGCAGCTTAGCGCTAGAGTTTGGCAAAAACATTCAGTACTTC	CASSLALEFGKNIQYF
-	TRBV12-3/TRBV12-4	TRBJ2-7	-	TGTGCCAGTGCTCCTGATTCCTACGAGCAGTACTTC	CASAPDSYEQYF
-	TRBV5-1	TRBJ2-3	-	TGCGCCAGCAGCATCGCAGATGCGCAGTATTTT	CASSIADAQYF
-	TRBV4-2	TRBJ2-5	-	TGTGCCAGCAGCCGAAATTGGGGGCAGGCGCCCGAAGAGCAGTACTTC	CASSRNWGQAPEEQYF
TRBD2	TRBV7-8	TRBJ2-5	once	TGTGCCAGCAGCTTAAGGGAGCTCGTAGCGGGCTTTCAAGAGACCCAGTACTTC	CASSLRELVAGFQETQYF
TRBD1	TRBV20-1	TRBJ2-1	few	TGCAGTGCTAGAGAGATCTTGGGACAGGGGTCCTACAATGAGCAGTTCTTC	CSAREILGQGSYNEQFF
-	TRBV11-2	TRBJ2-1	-	TGTGCCAGCAGCCGGCTCTGGCCTCAACATGCTGAGCAGTTCTTC	CASSRLWPQHAEQFF
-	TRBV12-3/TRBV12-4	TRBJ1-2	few	TGTGCCAGCAGTTTAACCAGGGGCCTCTATGGCTACACCTTC	CASSLTRGLYGYTF
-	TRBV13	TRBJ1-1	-	TGTGCCAGCGGACATCTGAACACTGAAGCTTTCTTT	CASGHLNTEAFF
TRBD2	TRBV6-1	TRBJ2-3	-	TGTGCCAGCAGTGAAGCGGGACTACGCACAGATACGCAGTATTTT	CASSEAGLRTDTQYF
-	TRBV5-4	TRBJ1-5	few	TGTGCCAGCAGTGAGGGGGGAAGGGGCAATCAGCCCCAGCATTTT	CASSEGGRGNQPQHF
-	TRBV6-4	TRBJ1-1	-	TGTGCCAGCAAGTTAGGGGAGTTGAGCACTGAAGCTTTCTTT	CASKLGELSTEAFF
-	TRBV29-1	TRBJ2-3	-	TGCAGCGCCGCCGGACAGGGAGGGGATACGCGGTATTTT	CSAAGQGGDTRYF
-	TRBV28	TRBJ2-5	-	TGTGCCAGCAGCAGTTTATGGGATCGGGAACGGGATGGAGAGACCCAGTACTTC	CASSSLWDRERDGETQYF
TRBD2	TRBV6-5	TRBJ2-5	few	TGTGCCAGCAGTTACAGTCTAGCGGGGGGCCAAGAGACCCAGTACTTC	CASSYSLAGGQETQYF
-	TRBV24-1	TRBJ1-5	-	TGTGCCACCAGTAACAGCTTTTATAGCAATCAGCCCCAGCATTTT	CATSNSFYSNQPQHF
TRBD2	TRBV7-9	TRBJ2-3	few	TGTGCCAGCAGCCGCCGACTAGCCCTAGATACGCAGTATTTT	CASSRRLALDTQYF
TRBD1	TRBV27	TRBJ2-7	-	TGTGCCAGCAGTTTCCAGACAGGGGCCACCTACGAGCAGTACTTC	CASSFQTGATYEQYF
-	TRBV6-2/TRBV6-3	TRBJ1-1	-	TGTGCCAGCAGACCCCAAGCCGCAGAGAACACTGAAGCTTTCTTT	CASRPQAAENTEAFF
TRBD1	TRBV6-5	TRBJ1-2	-	TGTGCCAGCAGACCAGGGGGTTCAGACTATGGCTACACCTTC	CASRPGGSDYGYTF
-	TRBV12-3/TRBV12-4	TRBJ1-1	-	TGTGCCAGCAACTACCAGGGGCACACTGAAGCTTTCTTT	CASNYQGHTEAFF
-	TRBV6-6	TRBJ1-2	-	TGTGCCAGCAGTTACTCGATTTTCGGTGGCTACACCTTC	CASSYSIFGGYTF
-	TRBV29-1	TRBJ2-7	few	TGCAGCGTTGAAGGTACCCGGGGCAGCTCCTACGAGCAGTACTTC	CSVEGTRGSSYEQYF
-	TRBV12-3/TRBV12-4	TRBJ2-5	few	TGTGCCAGCAGTATAGACAGTACAGAGACCCAGTACTTC	CASSIDSTETQYF
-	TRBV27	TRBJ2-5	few	TGCGCCAGCAGTGCCAGGGTTCCGGAGACCCAGTACTTC	CASSARVPETQYF
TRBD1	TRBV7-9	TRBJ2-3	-	TGTGCCAGTGAGGGACAGGGGGCCACAGATACGCAGTATTTT	CASEGQGATDTQYF
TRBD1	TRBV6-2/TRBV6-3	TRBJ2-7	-	TGTGCCAGCAGTTACATACAGGGGAAATACTACGAGCAGTACTTC	CASSYIQGKYYEQYF
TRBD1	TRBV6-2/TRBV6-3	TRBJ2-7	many	TGTGCCAGCACCCGACAGGGGGCGAGGTACGAGCAGTACTTC	CASTRQGARYEQYF
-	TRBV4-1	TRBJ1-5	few	TGCGCCAGCAGCCAAATTGCCGAAAGCAATCAGCCCCAGCATTTT	CASSQIAESNQPQHF
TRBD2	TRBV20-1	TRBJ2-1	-	TGCAGTGCTAGCTCGGCGGGGGGATTGAATGAGCAGTTCTTC	CSASSAGGLNEQFF